What follows describes a single T cell receptor (beta chain). The target of this receptor is not known. No qualities accompany the bases; no much larger clone lies one base away. Libraries were built with PCR. The run used an Illumina HiSeq 2500. Molecular barcoding was employed in the preparation of TCR libraries, with unique molecular identifiers being used to normalize TCRbeta repertoire quantification. TCRdb reanalyzed the raw reads on its own, using fastp at Q25 for trimming and MiXCR for clone calling, and kept in-frame beta chains. Merged by CDR3 protein, the rows form single entries marked with the most common genes and DNA. The table for this sample lists 440,000 or so distinct CDR3 sequences; around two fifths of them were counted only once. The ten largest clones add up to under 35% of the sample. From its cysteine to its phenylalanine, the CDR3 spans 15 amino acids. The CDR3 DNA has 45 bases and is translated from base 1. The junction carries 17 bases between V and J, which are trimmed by 3 bases and 4 bases respectively. CDR1 DFQATT and CDR2 SNEGSKA were looked up in the germline V gene (reference sequence).

The sample's treatment or condition label is to be understood as: allogeneic hematopoietic cell transplantation with graft depleted of TCRalphabeta T cells and CD19 B cells. Transplant recipients were children who received TCRalphabeta/CD19-depleted allogeneic hematopoietic cell grafts. This specimen comes from a study of T-cell reconstitution after alpha-beta-depleted transplantation in children (dated by TCRdb to 2015 to 2016). Turning to the overall study: Using TCR repertoire profiling, the study followed T-cell immune reconstitution in a quantitative way in children after TCRalphabeta/CD19-depleted allogeneic hematopoietic cell transplantation. Findings and caveats that apply to the study as a whole: The frequencies of hyperexpanded clones fell over the following months, and after one year, T-cell counts and TCRbeta diversity were mostly attributed to newly produced T cells. In some patients, the high TCRbeta diversity seen at day 60 was put down to recipient T cells and intrathymic progenitors that had survived conditioning. Apparently early alphabetaT-cell count recovery about two months after transplant reportedly relied on only several hundred rapidly expanded clones derived from non-depleted graft cells.

The specimen comprised PBMCs, sampled before TCRalphabeta/CD19-depleted stem cell transplant. The V and J segments used are TRBV20-1 and TRBJ2-3, with no confident D gene call. The receptor was derived from a girl aged 2-10 years with aplastic anemia, due to receive a stem cell transplant. CDR3 sequence: CSARPTFPRADTQYF. The DNA sequence is given as TGCAGTGCTAGGCCTACTTTCCCGAGAGCAGATACGCAGTATTTT.